This T cell receptor beta chain was retrieved from a study of T cell responses to AZD1222 COVID-19 vaccine. Sequencing was performed with immunoSEQ multiplex PCR; in TCRdb, only in-frame clones are kept and a portion is missing. The sample lists 140,000 or so clones, roughly 86% occurring once. Germline values: CDR1 GTSNPN, CDR2 SVGIG (reference sequence). V was cut by 6 bases and J by 2 bases, with 16 bases left in between. The CDR3 has 14 residues. Sequencing was performed on peripheral blood, taken 28 days after the second AZD1222 dose. This clonotype originated in an adult who received the AZD1222 COVID-19 vaccine. This chain uses TRBV30 with TRBJ2-5; D unclear. The CDR3 DNA reads TGTGCCTGCCCCAAAGAAGGTGGACAAGAGACCCAGTACTTC. Translation: CACPKEGGQETQYF.